These T cell receptor beta chains were read from a single sample in a study of control samples from healthy donors and cancer patients. Generated by immunoSEQ multiplex PCR, the TCRdb table keeps only in-frame clones and is missing some. The sample consists of roughly 190,000 clones, around 93% of them appearing once. Sequenced: blood. The receptors were sampled from a man under 40 in good health. The CDR3 runs from the conserved cysteine through the conserved F or W. A D gene is named only where the DNA matches it firmly. Clone size is given for some rows only: seen once, a few or many times, or a class if the clone is expanded.

V gene: TRBV4-1; D gene: -; clone size: -; J gene: TRBJ2-7; CDR3 protein: CASSLRGEEQYF; CDR3 DNA: TGCGCCAGCAGCCTCAGGGGCGAAGAGCAGTACTTC
V gene: TRBV19; D gene: -; clone size: -; J gene: TRBJ2-1; CDR3 protein: CATNHPDFNEQFF; CDR3 DNA: TGTGCCACCAATCACCCCGACTTCAATGAGCAGTTCTTC
V gene: TRBV11-3; D gene: -; clone size: -; J gene: TRBJ2-1; CDR3 protein: CASSLGRAGGGNEQFF; CDR3 DNA: TGTGCCAGCAGCTTAGGACGAGCGGGTGGAGGCAATGAGCAGTTCTTC
V gene: TRBV21-1; D gene: -; clone size: -; J gene: TRBJ2-7; CDR3 protein: CASSKVDWTADGSYEQYF; CDR3 DNA: TGTGCCAGCAGCAAAGTGGATTGGACAGCGGACGGGTCCTACGAGCAGTACTTC
V gene: TRBV6-1; D gene: -; clone size: -; J gene: TRBJ2-1; CDR3 protein: CASSEALRGGADNEQFF; CDR3 DNA: TGTGCCAGCAGTGAAGCGCTTCGAGGGGGGGCCGACAATGAGCAGTTCTTC
V gene: TRBV18; D gene: -; clone size: -; J gene: TRBJ1-1; CDR3 protein: CASSREDRNTEAFF; CDR3 DNA: TGTGCCAGCTCACGGGAAGACCGCAACACTGAAGCTTTCTTT
V gene: TRBV7-8; D gene: -; clone size: -; J gene: TRBJ1-4; CDR3 protein: CASSLQHQSGEKLFF; CDR3 DNA: TGTGCCAGCAGCTTGCAACACCAATCTGGAGAAAAACTGTTTTTT
V gene: TRBV6-1; D gene: -; clone size: -; J gene: TRBJ2-4; CDR3 protein: CASSGNGVIAKNIQYF; CDR3 DNA: TGTGCCAGCAGTGGGAATGGGGTAATAGCCAAAAACATTCAGTACTTC
V gene: TRBV5-1; D gene: TRBD2; clone size: -; J gene: TRBJ2-2; CDR3 protein: CASRFYAGVNTGELFF; CDR3 DNA: TGCGCCAGCAGATTCTATGCGGGGGTGAACACCGGGGAGCTGTTTTTT
V gene: TRBV5-6; D gene: -; clone size: -; J gene: TRBJ2-7; CDR3 protein: CASSLSRSAYEQYF; CDR3 DNA: TGTGCCAGCAGCTTGTCCAGAAGCGCCTACGAGCAGTACTTC
V gene: TRBV25-1; D gene: -; clone size: -; J gene: TRBJ2-7; CDR3 protein: CASSDRRAGQYF; CDR3 DNA: TGTGCCAGCAGTGACCGTCGCGCTGGGCAGTACTTC
V gene: TRBV5-1; D gene: TRBD1; clone size: once; J gene: TRBJ2-1; CDR3 protein: CASRPNDRGGAYNEQFF; CDR3 DNA: TGCGCCAGCAGACCAAATGACAGGGGGGGTGCCTACAATGAGCAGTTCTTC
V gene: TRBV18; D gene: -; clone size: -; J gene: TRBJ2-3; CDR3 protein: CASSPQQGTDTQYF; CDR3 DNA: TGTGCCAGCTCACCACAACAGGGCACAGATACGCAGTATTTT
V gene: TRBV6-5; D gene: -; clone size: -; J gene: TRBJ1-2; CDR3 protein: CASSYSRAAGYTF; CDR3 DNA: TGTGCCAGCAGTTACTCCAGGGCTGCAGGCTACACCTTC
V gene: TRBV6-6; D gene: -; clone size: -; J gene: TRBJ1-6; CDR3 protein: CASSPGNSGSSPLHF; CDR3 DNA: TGTGCCAGCAGCCCCGGTAACAGTGGTAGTTCACCCCTCCACTTT
V gene: TRBV7-9; D gene: -; clone size: -; J gene: TRBJ1-2; CDR3 protein: CASSLLTGSNGYTF; CDR3 DNA: TGTGCCAGCAGCTTACTAACAGGATCTAATGGCTACACCTTC
V gene: TRBV27; D gene: TRBD2; clone size: once; J gene: TRBJ2-7; CDR3 protein: CATTGTSGGKAYEQYF; CDR3 DNA: TGTGCCACGACCGGGACTAGCGGGGGAAAGGCCTACGAGCAGTACTTC
V gene: TRBV15; D gene: -; clone size: -; J gene: TRBJ2-5; CDR3 protein: CATSRGHQETQYF; CDR3 DNA: TGTGCCACCAGCAGGGGACATCAAGAGACCCAGTACTTC
V gene: TRBV6-2/TRBV6-3; D gene: TRBD1; clone size: -; J gene: TRBJ2-7; CDR3 protein: CASSTGGEQYF; CDR3 DNA: TGTGCCAGCAGTACAGGGGGCGAGCAGTACTTC
V gene: TRBV27; D gene: TRBD1; clone size: -; J gene: TRBJ2-2; CDR3 protein: CASSLSPRGHTGELFF; CDR3 DNA: TGTGCCAGCAGTTTATCTCCCAGGGGGCACACCGGGGAGCTGTTTTTT
V gene: TRBV6-5; D gene: TRBD2; clone size: -; J gene: TRBJ2-7; CDR3 protein: CASMRGGSYEQYF; CDR3 DNA: TGTGCCAGCATGCGGGGGGGCTCCTACGAGCAGTACTTC
V gene: TRBV19; D gene: TRBD1; clone size: -; J gene: TRBJ1-1; CDR3 protein: CASSIDGRGRTEAFF; CDR3 DNA: TGTGCCAGTAGTATAGATGGCAGGGGGCGGACTGAAGCTTTCTTT
V gene: TRBV10-1; D gene: -; clone size: -; J gene: TRBJ1-1; CDR3 protein: CASSAQANTEAFF; CDR3 DNA: TGCGCCAGCAGTGCTCAGGCGAACACTGAAGCTTTCTTT
V gene: TRBV7-9; D gene: -; clone size: -; J gene: TRBJ1-4; CDR3 protein: CASSFRDPNEKLFF; CDR3 DNA: TGTGCCAGCAGCTTCCGGGACCCTAATGAAAAACTGTTTTTT
V gene: TRBV9; D gene: TRBD2; clone size: -; J gene: TRBJ2-3; CDR3 protein: CASSVDQRGASDTQYF; CDR3 DNA: TGTGCCAGCAGCGTAGATCAGCGGGGGGCCTCAGATACGCAGTATTTT
V gene: TRBV27; D gene: TRBD1; clone size: few; J gene: TRBJ2-7; CDR3 protein: CASRKLGGTGDYEQYF; CDR3 DNA: TGTGCCAGCAGAAAACTTGGAGGGACAGGGGACTACGAGCAGTACTTC
V gene: TRBV2; D gene: TRBD1; clone size: -; J gene: TRBJ2-7; CDR3 protein: CASSGGQGTYEQYF; CDR3 DNA: TGTGCCAGCAGTGGGGGACAGGGAACCTACGAGCAGTACTTC
V gene: TRBV9; D gene: -; clone size: -; J gene: TRBJ2-7; CDR3 protein: CASSLSGVATYGEQYF; CDR3 DNA: TGTGCCAGCAGCCTTAGTGGGGTCGCTACGTATGGGGAGCAGTACTTC
V gene: TRBV30; D gene: -; clone size: -; J gene: TRBJ2-3; CDR3 protein: CAWAGGFTDTQYF; CDR3 DNA: TGTGCCTGGGCTGGAGGATTCACAGATACGCAGTATTTT
V gene: TRBV5-8; D gene: -; clone size: -; J gene: TRBJ2-3; CDR3 protein: CASTKRVADTQYF; CDR3 DNA: TGTGCCAGCACCAAGAGGGTGGCAGATACGCAGTATTTT
V gene: TRBV29-1; D gene: -; clone size: -; J gene: TRBJ1-1; CDR3 protein: CSVVGRHFTEAFF; CDR3 DNA: TGCAGCGTTGTAGGACGGCATTTCACTGAAGCTTTCTTT
V gene: TRBV10-2; D gene: TRBD2; clone size: -; J gene: TRBJ2-7; CDR3 protein: CASISGTTYEQYF; CDR3 DNA: TGCGCCAGCATTTCCGGGACTACCTACGAGCAGTACTTC
V gene: TRBV4-1; D gene: -; clone size: -; J gene: TRBJ1-2; CDR3 protein: CASSQALGIGYTF; CDR3 DNA: TGCGCCAGCAGCCAAGCCTTGGGGATTGGCTACACCTTC
V gene: TRBV5-1; D gene: -; clone size: -; J gene: TRBJ2-1; CDR3 protein: CASSTSGVFEQFF; CDR3 DNA: TGCGCCAGCAGCACATCGGGGGTGTTTGAGCAGTTCTTC
V gene: TRBV25-1; D gene: -; clone size: -; J gene: TRBJ1-6; CDR3 protein: CASSEWGSSPLHF; CDR3 DNA: TGTGCCAGCAGTGAATGGGGTAGCTCACCCCTCCACTTT
V gene: TRBV29-1; D gene: -; clone size: -; J gene: TRBJ2-3; CDR3 protein: CSGPGTPEGTQYF; CDR3 DNA: TGCAGCGGCCCGGGGACGCCGGAGGGTACGCAGTATTTT
V gene: TRBV6-5; D gene: TRBD2; clone size: -; J gene: TRBJ2-1; CDR3 protein: CASSLAASYNEQFF; CDR3 DNA: TGTGCCAGCAGTCTAGCGGCTTCCTACAATGAGCAGTTCTTC
V gene: TRBV6-4; D gene: TRBD1; clone size: -; J gene: TRBJ1-1; CDR3 protein: CASSDFTGGGETFF; CDR3 DNA: TGTGCCAGCAGTGACTTCACAGGGGGGGGAGAAACTTTCTTT
V gene: TRBV5-1; D gene: -; clone size: -; J gene: TRBJ1-3; CDR3 protein: CASSLSARGTGNTIYF; CDR3 DNA: TGCGCCAGCAGCTTGTCGGCCAGGGGAACGGGAAACACCATATATTTT
V gene: TRBV5-1; D gene: -; clone size: -; J gene: TRBJ2-2; CDR3 protein: CASSLEEGLGELFF; CDR3 DNA: TGCGCCAGCAGCTTGGAGGAGGGACTCGGGGAGCTGTTTTTT
V gene: TRBV3-1/TRBV3-2; D gene: -; clone size: -; J gene: TRBJ1-6; CDR3 protein: CASSLFSSYNSPLHF; CDR3 DNA: TGTGCCAGCAGCCTGTTTAGCTCCTATAATTCACCCCTCCACTTT
V gene: TRBV6-1; D gene: TRBD2; clone size: few; J gene: TRBJ2-7; CDR3 protein: CASSEAAGGPHEQYF; CDR3 DNA: TGTGCCAGCAGTGAAGCTGCGGGGGGCCCCCACGAGCAGTACTTC
V gene: TRBV7-2; D gene: TRBD1; clone size: -; J gene: TRBJ1-2; CDR3 protein: CASSPQGAMSGYTF; CDR3 DNA: TGTGCCAGCAGCCCCCAGGGGGCCATGTCCGGCTACACCTTC
V gene: TRBV6-4; D gene: TRBD2; clone size: -; J gene: TRBJ2-3; CDR3 protein: CASSDHYRGEGTDTQYF; CDR3 DNA: TGTGCCAGCAGTGACCACTACCGGGGGGAAGGCACAGATACGCAGTATTTT
V gene: TRBV19; D gene: -; clone size: -; J gene: TRBJ1-1; CDR3 protein: CASSIRAGDAFF; CDR3 DNA: TGTGCCAGTAGTATCAGGGCAGGGGATGCTTTCTTT
V gene: TRBV3-1/TRBV3-2; D gene: TRBD1; clone size: -; J gene: TRBJ1-2; CDR3 protein: CASSQVGGGYGYTF; CDR3 DNA: TGTGCCAGCAGCCAGGTAGGGGGCGGCTATGGCTACACCTTC
V gene: TRBV7-8; D gene: -; clone size: once; J gene: TRBJ1-1; CDR3 protein: CASSPSFIEAFF; CDR3 DNA: TGTGCCAGCAGCCCGTCGTTTATTGAAGCTTTCTTT
V gene: TRBV5-6; D gene: -; clone size: -; J gene: TRBJ1-5; CDR3 protein: CASSLAGGYQPQHF; CDR3 DNA: TGTGCCAGCAGCTTGGCCGGGGGGTACCAGCCCCAGCATTTT
V gene: TRBV4-1; D gene: -; clone size: -; J gene: TRBJ1-5; CDR3 protein: CASSQDFPGSVWDRNQPQHF; CDR3 DNA: TGCGCCAGCAGCCAGGATTTTCCAGGGTCTGTTTGGGATCGGAATCAGCCCCAGCATTTT
V gene: TRBV5-4; D gene: TRBD2; clone size: -; J gene: TRBJ2-3; CDR3 protein: CASSFRAGGTDTQYF; CDR3 DNA: TGTGCCAGCAGCTTCCGGGCGGGGGGTACCGATACGCAGTATTTT
V gene: TRBV2; D gene: -; clone size: -; J gene: TRBJ2-2; CDR3 protein: CASSEGGSGELFF; CDR3 DNA: TGTGCCAGCAGTGAAGGGGGCTCCGGGGAGCTGTTTTTT
V gene: TRBV6-6; D gene: TRBD2; clone size: -; J gene: TRBJ2-3; CDR3 protein: CASSGRGAFTDTQYF; CDR3 DNA: TGTGCCAGCTCGGGGCGGGGGGCATTCACAGATACGCAGTATTTT
V gene: TRBV5-1; D gene: -; clone size: -; J gene: TRBJ1-2; CDR3 protein: CASSTGTNYGYTF; CDR3 DNA: TGCGCCAGTTCAACAGGAACTAACTATGGCTACACCTTC
V gene: TRBV9; D gene: -; clone size: -; J gene: TRBJ2-7; CDR3 protein: CASSPGTSWASYEQYF; CDR3 DNA: TGTGCCAGCAGCCCAGGGACATCCTGGGCCTCCTACGAGCAGTACTTC